Shown below are 14 T cell receptor beta chains from a single sample sequenced in a study of T cells after yellow fever vaccination. In TCRdb, the 5' RACE reads were re-called with MiXCR into one record per CDR3 protein. Here the sample spans about 300,000 distinct CDR3 sequences, 3% to 4.5% being singletons. The material sequenced was PBMCs, taken 5 days after the yellow fever booster vaccination. The receptors were gathered from a man between 18 and 35 years old who received the YFV17D yellow fever vaccine.

This clonotype was counted at least ten times. J is TRBJ2-1 and V is TRBV7-2; 10 nucleotides align to TRBD2. The V segment lost 3 bases and the J segment 7 bases; nucleotides outside the gene matches: 12. The CDR3 has 17 amino acids. The germline V gene has CDR1 SGHTA and CDR2 FQGNSA. The CDR3 spells CASSFLVAGGRSNEQFF. DNA of the CDR3: TGTGCCAGCAGCTTTCTTGTAGCGGGGGGCCGCTCAAATGAGCAGTTCTTC.

In its sample, this clonotype was seen a few times. The chain uses TRBV12-3 or TRBV12-4 and TRBJ1-1; D may be TRBD1 (5 bases). The CDR3 contains 14 residues. Trimming left V 4 bases short and J 4 bases short, with 13 bases between. Here the CDR3 reads CASSYQGFGTEAFF. CDR3 in DNA: TGTGCCAGCAGTTATCAGGGTTTCGGCACTGAAGCTTTCTTT.

This clonotype was seen repeatedly, ten times or more. The gene calls are TRBV5-4 and TRBJ1-4; D might be TRBD1 (6 bases). The V end lost 3 bases, the J end lost 4 bases, and 10 bases lay between the germline ends. The CDR3 runs 14 residues. Germline loops: CDR1 SGHNT, CDR2 YYREEE (reference sequence). The CDR3 nucleotides read TGTGCCAGCAGCTCGGGACAAAATAATGAAAAACTGTTTTTT. It translates to CASSSGQNNEKLFF.

The sample holds a few counts of this clonotype. The chain couples TRBV5-1 to TRBJ2-5; TRBD2 is a possible D gene (6 bases). CDR3 length equals 15 residues. Trimming took off 2 bases at V and 2 bases at J, with 13 bases between the two ends. Germline V gives CDR1 SGHRS, CDR2 YFSETQ. The CDR3 DNA is TGCGCCAGCAGCTTCCTAGCGCAATCGCAAGAGACCCAGTACTTC. Its translation: CASSFLAQSQETQYF.

This clonotype came up many times. The genes are TRBV4-3 and TRBJ1-2; weak D call: TRBD1 (6 bases). The germline CDR1 and CDR2 sequences are LGHNA and YSLEER. The CDR3 is made up of 16 amino acids. Deletions cut 1 base from V and 0 bases from J, with 12 bases between. The CDR3 coding sequence is TGCGCCAGCAGCCAAGCCTCTGGACAGACTAACTATGGCTACACCTTC. It encodes CASSQASGQTNYGYTF.

This clonotype was counted between two and nine times. The chain carries TRBV24-1 and TRBJ2-6; 7 bases map to TRBD2. The CDR3 loop spans 17 amino acids. J gave up 0 bases and V 6 bases, and 7 bases lay outside the gene matches. Germline V gene sequence: CDR1 KGHDR, CDR2 SFDVKD. The CDR3 DNA follows: TGTGCCACCAGTTCCGGGACTAAACACTCTGGGGCCAACGTCCTGACTTTC. It specifies CATSSGTKHSGANVLTF.

This clonotype was seen ten or more times. The chain joins TRBV24-1 to TRBJ2-3; D not resolved. Germline-derived CDR1 and CDR2 are KGHDR and SFDVKD. The CDR3 is 12 residues long. The germline V and J ends were trimmed by 2 bases and 5 bases, with 4 bases remaining between them. CDR3 DNA: TGTGCCACCAGTGATTGGGAAGATACGCAGTATTTT. This translates into CATSDWEDTQYF.

This clonotype was found many times. V usage is TRBV7-9 and J usage is TRBJ2-5; a possible D gene is TRBD1 (6 bases). Trimming removed 5 bases at V and 0 bases at J, with 19 bases between. The CDR3 loop spans 17 amino acids. CDR1 and CDR2 from the germline V gene are SEHNR and FQNEAQ (reference sequence). Written as DNA, the CDR3 is TGTGCCAGCAGCCCGCCTGGACGCAGGGGCCACCAAGAGACCCAGTACTTC. It encodes CASSPPGRRGHQETQYF.

This clonotype was seen a handful of times. This rearrangement joins TRBV3-1 to TRBJ2-3; D is uncertain. V was trimmed by 1 base and J by 5 bases, leaving 10 bases between them. CDR1 and CDR2 (germline): LGHDT, YNNKEL (reference sequence). The CDR3 consists of 14 residues. This chain's CDR3 is CASSQGLPGDTQYF. In nucleotides, the CDR3 is TGTGCCAGCAGCCAAGGTTTGCCTGGAGATACGCAGTATTTT.

This clonotype was seen a few times. The V call is TRBV2, the J call TRBJ1-6; no definite D call. CDR1 and CDR2 from the germline V gene are SNHLY and FYNNEI. The CDR3 has 13 residues. Trimming took 7 bases from V and 4 from J, leaving 8 bases between them. The CDR3 reads CASKSDYNSPLHF. In nucleotides, the CDR3 is TGTGCCAGCAAGTCAGATTATAATTCACCCCTCCACTTT.

This clonotype was seen a few times. DNA of the CDR3: TGTGCCAGCAGTTACCGGACAGGTCAAAATCAGCCCCAGCATTTT. Its translation is CASSYRTGQNQPQHF. The chain links TRBV6-2 or TRBV6-3 to TRBJ1-5; TRBD1 agrees at 7 bases. J was trimmed by 4 bases and V by 2 bases; bases with no gene match: 5. The germline CDR1 and CDR2 sequences are MNHEY and SVGEGT. The CDR3 is made up of 15 amino acids.

There are many counts of this clonotype. This sequence joins TRBV5-6 and TRBJ2-3; either TRBD1 or TRBD2 may supply D (6 bases each). The CDR3 is made up of 13 amino acids. Trimming took off 7 bases at V and 6 bases at J, with 15 bases between the two ends. Germline V gene data show CDR1 as SGHDT and CDR2 as YYEEEE. The CDR3 spells CASSLGGLDTQYF. Written as DNA, the CDR3 is TGTGCCAGCTCCCTAGGGGGGCTGGATACGCAGTATTTT.

This clonotype has only a few counts. This sequence joins TRBV7-8 and TRBJ1-1, with D maybe TRBD1 (5 bases). The CDR3 has 15 residues. Germline CDR1 and CDR2: SGHVS and FQNEAQ. Trimming cost V 5 bases and J 8 bases, with 21 bases left between them. DNA of the CDR3: TGTGCCAGCAGCCCCCTAAAGGGGACCTCCCGGGAAGCTTTCTTT. This encodes CASSPLKGTSREAFF.

This clonotype was detected many times. The chain couples TRBV18 to TRBJ1-1; 8 bases map to TRBD1. CDR1 and CDR2 (germline): KGHSH, LQKENI. CDR3 length: 15 amino acids. With 5 bases clipped from V and 5 bases from J, the junction kept 10 bases outside the gene matches. CDR3 DNA sequence: TGTGCCAGCTCAACATCAGGGGGCAGGGGGACTGAAGCTTTCTTT. Protein: CASSTSGGRGTEAFF.